These 24 T cell receptor beta chains were all obtained from the same sample, sequenced in a study of cytomegalovirus exposure and HLA in healthy donors. This PCR relied on a set of 60 Vbeta primers and 13 Jbeta primers. Assay used: immunoSEQ multiplex PCR; TCRdb lists only in-frame clones, some missing. This sample has 140,000 to 150,000 clones; about 80% occur once, and the top ten carry roughly 2.4%. What was sequenced was PBMCs. Source of these receptors: a woman aged 18-30 years in good health and CMV-seropositive.

The chain joins TRBV4-1 to TRBJ2-2; 7 bases map to TRBD1. The CDR3 runs to 18 residues. The germline V gene encodes CDR1 MGHRA and CDR2 YSYEKL. V lost 2 bases and J lost 4; bases outside the gene matches: 13. In DNA, the CDR3 is TGCGCCAGCAGCCAAAAGTATTTAAGGACAGGTCGCACCGGGGAGCTGTTTTTT. Encoded protein: CASSQKYLRTGRTGELFF.

The chain combines TRBV25-1 with TRBJ1-6; 7 bases line up with TRBD1. This CDR3 spans 14 amino acids. V dropped 6 bases and J dropped 7; count of bases not matched to a gene: 6. Germline V lookup: CDR1 MGHDK, CDR2 SYGVNS. The CDR3 reads CASRPGTENSPLHF. The CDR3 DNA reads TGTGCCAGCAGACCCGGGACAGAGAATTCACCCCTCCACTTT.

The table lists this clone with a few counts. The gene calls are TRBV27 and TRBJ1-1, with TRBD1 matching 7 bases. Trimming removed 6 bases from V and 10 bases from J; junction bases left unmatched: 8. The V gene's germline CDR1 is MNHEY and CDR2 SMNVEV (reference sequence). CDR3 size: 12 residues. The CDR3 DNA sequence: TGTGCCAGCAGACCCCGACAGGGCTCAGCTTTCTTT. Translated: CASRPRQGSAFF.

The genes are TRBV19 and TRBJ2-4; a possible D gene is TRBD2 (6 bases). The CDR3 length is 14 residues. The ends were cut back, 10 bases at V and 0 bases at J, with 13 bases in the middle. Germline CDR1 reads LNHDA; CDR2 reads SQIVND (reference sequence). Written as DNA, the CDR3 is TGTGCCACCGCCTCGGGGGTAGCCAAAAACATTCAGTACTTC. This gives the protein CATASGVAKNIQYF.

The chain links TRBV7-2 to TRBJ2-3; tentatively, D is TRBD2 (7 bases). Trimming removed 6 bases at V and 3 bases at J, with 16 bases between. Germline V gene lookup returns CDR1 SGHTA and CDR2 FQGNSA. This CDR3 is built from 15 residues. CDR3 sequence: CASRKGGPSTDTQYF. In DNA, the CDR3 is TGTGCCAGCAGGAAGGGGGGGCCGAGTACAGATACGCAGTATTTT.

The chain is built from TRBV5-1 and TRBJ2-1; 7 bases line up with TRBD2. Germline trimming cut 1 base from V and 2 bases from J; bases unmatched to any gene: 3. The CDR3 totals 15 residues. Germline V gene lookup returns CDR1 SGHRS and CDR2 YFSETQ. The CDR3 coding sequence is TGCGCCAGCAGCTTGACAGCGGGGACCTACAATGAGCAGTTCTTC. It yields the protein CASSLTAGTYNEQFF.

The rearrangement joins TRBV19 to TRBJ1-1; weak D call: TRBD1 (5 bases). The CDR3 has 15 residues. Germline V lookup: CDR1 LNHDA, CDR2 SQIVND (reference sequence). V dropped 4 bases and J dropped 3 bases, with 15 bases sitting between them. The CDR3 DNA reads TGTGCCAGTAGTACACACCAGGGCGGGGACACTGAAGCTTTCTTT. It is translated as CASSTHQGGDTEAFF.

The genes are TRBV10-3 and TRBJ2-7; 7 bases are a match to TRBD1. In germline, CDR1 is ENHRY, CDR2 SYGVKD. Trimming took 6 bases from V and 2 from J; bases not matched to a gene: 4. The CDR3 is made up of 13 amino acids. CDR3 residues: CAISRQGTYEQYF. DNA of the CDR3: TGTGCCATCAGCCGACAGGGAACCTACGAGCAGTACTTC.

V and J are TRBV19 and TRBJ2-7; 10 bases fit TRBD1. The V gene end was trimmed by 3 bases and the J gene end by 2 bases; junction bases not matched to a gene: 4. Germline CDR1 LNHDA, CDR2 SQIVND (reference sequence). This CDR3 region has 15 residues. The CDR3: CASSIRQGATYEQYF. The CDR3 DNA sequence: TGTGCCAGTAGTATCCGACAGGGGGCCACCTACGAGCAGTACTTC.

J is TRBJ1-1 and V is TRBV6-1; weak D call: TRBD1 (6 bases). CDR3 length: 14 residues. Trimming removed 7 bases from V and 1 base from J, with 13 bases in between. Germline lookup yields CDR1 MNHNS and CDR2 SASEGT. The DNA for the CDR3 is TGTGCCAGCACAAAACAGGGTGGGAACACTGAAGCTTTCTTT. This encodes CASTKQGGNTEAFF.

The V call is TRBV2, the J call TRBJ1-6; TRBD1 agrees at 8 bases. Trimming took 5 bases from V and 9 from J; bases not matched to a gene: 21. The germline CDR1 and CDR2 sequences are SNHLY and FYNNEI. The CDR3 consists of 19 residues. The CDR3 nucleotides are TGTGCCAGCAGTCCAACGGGGACAGGCAGACGAGGGTGGGGTTCACCCCTCCACTTT. Protein sequence: CASSPTGTGRRGWGSPLHF.

V usage is TRBV19 and J usage is TRBJ2-6, with D possibly matching TRBD2 (6 bases). V was pared by 3 bases and J by 2 bases, with 11 bases between. Germline lookup yields CDR1 LNHDA and CDR2 SQIVND (reference sequence). CDR3 size: 16 residues. CDR3 nucleotide sequence: TGTGCCAGTAGTATTGGGCGGGGCCCTGGGGCCAACGTCCTGACTTTC. This codes for CASSIGRGPGANVLTF.

V gene TRBV19 combines with J gene TRBJ1-5; the match to TRBD1 covers 8 bases. The CDR3 is 16 residues long. J lost 0 bases, V lost 5 bases, and 6 bases had no gene match. Germline V gene lookup returns CDR1 LNHDA and CDR2 SQIVND (reference sequence). CDR3 DNA: TGTGCCAGTAGTGTATCGACAGGGGCTAGCAATCAGCCCCAGCATTTT. Protein: CASSVSTGASNQPQHF.

This sequence joins TRBV5-4 and TRBJ1-1; D is perhaps TRBD1 (6 bases). This CDR3 has 14 amino acids. From germline, CDR1 is SGHNT and CDR2 YYREEE (reference sequence). Trimming shortened V by 3 bases and J by 6 bases, and 15 bases separated the two germline ends. The CDR3 DNA sequence: TGTGCCAGCAGCTCAGCAGGGGCTTGGGCTGAAGCTTTCTTT. This encodes CASSSAGAWAEAFF.

V and J are TRBV11-2 and TRBJ2-7; no definite D call. This CDR3 contains 13 residues. Germline V CDR1 and CDR2: SGHAT, FQNNGV. V lost 2 bases, J lost 7 bases, and 12 bases lay in between. CDR3 in DNA: TGTGCCAGCAGCTTATCTGACCGCGGTGAGCAGTACTTC. Encoded protein: CASSLSDRGEQYF.

V and J are TRBV2 and TRBJ2-5, with TRBD1 matching over 7 bases. Losses at the gene ends were 5 bases for V and 1 base for J; bases not matched to a gene: 7. Germline CDR1 reads SNHLY; CDR2 reads FYNNEI. The CDR3 covers 15 residues. The CDR3 loop reads CASSLFRQGQETQYF. The CDR3 DNA is TGTGCCAGCAGTCTCTTTAGACAGGGCCAAGAGACCCAGTACTTC.

The chain recombines TRBV19 with TRBJ2-5; weak D call: TRBD2 (5 bases). CDR3 length equals 12 residues. Per germline, CDR1 LNHDA and CDR2 SQIVND (reference sequence). Trimming pared 5 bases from V and 7 bases from J, leaving 11 bases between. The CDR3 DNA is TGTGCCAGTAGTGGGGTCCGGGGGACCCAGTACTTC. It encodes CASSGVRGTQYF.

The rearrangement joins TRBV5-1 to TRBJ2-3, with a weak D call TRBD2 (5 bases). The CDR3 sequence is 13 residues long. Germline V gives CDR1 SGHRS, CDR2 YFSETQ. The V and J ends lost 0 bases and 6 bases respectively, with 8 bases between them. CDR3 in DNA: TGCGCCAGCAGCTTGGTCCGGAGGGATACGCAGTATTTT. Its translation is CASSLVRRDTQYF.

Only one count was recorded for this clone. This chain joins TRBV5-1 and TRBJ2-5, with a weak D call TRBD1 (6 bases). Germline V CDR1 and CDR2: SGHRS, YFSETQ. The CDR3 is 13 amino acids. V dropped 4 bases and J dropped 2 bases, with 9 bases sitting between them. The CDR3 sequence: CASSGGSQETQYF. For the CDR3, the DNA is TGCGCCAGCAGCGGGGGCTCACAAGAGACCCAGTACTTC. The full variable domain, with the rest looked up from reference TRBV5-1 and TRBJ2-5, is KAGVTQTPRYLIKTRGQQVTLSCSPISGHRSVSWYQQTPGQGLQFLFEYFSETQRNKGNFPGRFSGRQFSNSRSEMNVSTLELGDSALYLCASSGGSQETQYFGPGTRLLVL.

The CDR3 sequence: CASSGQGGIQPQHF. CDR3 nucleotide sequence: TGTGCCAGCAGTGGACAGGGAGGAATTCAGCCCCAGCATTTT. The rearrangement links TRBV6-6 to TRBJ1-5; 8 positions match TRBD1. The V and J ends lost 5 bases and 6 bases, in that order; junction bases with no gene match: 6. The CDR3 length is 14 residues. Germline CDR1 MNHNY, CDR2 SVGAGI (reference sequence).

The chain recombines TRBV13 with TRBJ2-7, with 8 bases matching TRBD1. V gave up 6 bases and J gave up 2 bases; unmatched junction bases: 12. Looked up from germline, CDR1 is PRHDT and CDR2 is FYEKMQ (reference sequence). The CDR3 has 16 amino acids. Here the CDR3 reads CASSRNSGTGPYEQYF. Written as DNA, the CDR3 is TGTGCCAGCAGTCGTAATTCCGGGACAGGTCCCTACGAGCAGTACTTC. Looking up the rest from reference TRBV13 and TRBJ2-7 gives the full variable domain: AAGVIQSPRHLIKEKRETATLKCYPIPRHDTVYWYQQGPGQDPQFLISFYEKMQSDKGSIPDRFSAQQFSDYHSELNMSSLELGDSALYFCASSRNSGTGPYEQYFGPGTRLTVT.

The CDR3 region has the DNA TGTGCCAGCAGCTTAGACAGCCTACGCGGTTATGGCTACACCTTC. Its protein is CASSLDSLRGYGYTF. The chain couples TRBV11-2 to TRBJ1-2; D is unclear. Germline CDR1 reads SGHAT; CDR2 reads FQNNGV. Trimming pared 0 bases from V and 5 bases from J, leaving 13 bases between. The CDR3 has 15 amino acids.

The chain combines TRBV5-1 with TRBJ2-3; TRBD2 agrees at 10 bases. V lost 0 bases and J lost 6; bases outside the gene matches: 7. The CDR3 totals 16 residues. Germline loops: CDR1 SGHRS, CDR2 YFSETQ. CDR3 bases: TGCGCCAGCAGCTTGGGACTAGCGGGTCCCCCTGATACGCAGTATTTT. Translated, it gives CASSLGLAGPPDTQYF.

The chain joins TRBV29-1 to TRBJ2-5, with 8 nucleotides matching TRBD1. The trim removed 6 bases at V and 5 bases at J, leaving 14 bases unmatched. The germline gives CDR1 SQVTM, CDR2 ANQGSEA. This CDR3 is 15 amino acids long. The CDR3 sequence: CSVVRRDRSGETQYF. CDR3 DNA sequence: TGCAGCGTCGTGAGACGGGACAGGTCGGGGGAGACCCAGTACTTC.